At least ten counts were recorded for the clone carrying this T cell receptor (beta chain). The antigen remains undetermined. The data belong to a study of T cell repertoires in cytomegalovirus infection. Overall study: Carrying CMV and the relevant HLA type showed in public TCR beta signatures. Study-wide results and limits: CMV-specific HLA-C-restricted TCR beta clonotypes dominated the ex vivo response. Summed frequency of shared TCR beta families picked out CMV carriers who also had the relevant HLA.

TCRdb reanalysed the reads using MiXCR and keeps one entry per CDR3 protein. The profile shows about 480,000 distinct CDR3 sequences, about 33% of them singletons. Sample: cultured PBMCs, taken from culture after CMV antigen stimulation. The sequence was obtained from a human donor in good health (CMV status not recorded). Some clones in this sample may be carry-over from other donors' samples.

CDR3 coding DNA: TGTGCCAGCAGTTTACAGGGGTCCCCTGAAGCTTTCTTT. Protein product: CASSLQGSPEAFF. The chain has TRBV27 and TRBJ1-1, with D perhaps TRBD1 (6 bases). The CDR3 runs 13 residues. The germline V gene encodes CDR1 MNHEY and CDR2 SMNVEV (reference sequence). Trimming cost V 2 bases and J 6 bases, with 10 bases left between them.